The 23 T cell receptor beta chains below come from one sample, sequenced in a study of T-cell reconstitution after alpha-beta-depleted transplantation in children. Preparing the TCRbeta library involved the use of unique molecular identifiers. Each CDR3 protein gets one entry after TCRdb re-called the PCR reads with MiXCR. The sample has about 980,000 distinct CDR3 sequences, 25% to 35% seen once; the top ten hold roughly 30%. The source material was PBMCs, mostly from graft donor cells, sampled 360 days after TCRalphabeta/CD19-depleted stem cell transplant. These receptors all come from a boy younger than two who had a stem cell transplant for SCID, so the T cells may come from the graft donor.

This chain connects TRBV10-3 to TRBJ2-1; TRBD1 aligns across 7 bases. CDR1 is ENHRY and CDR2 is SYGVKD in the germline V gene. The trim removed 7 bases at V and 2 bases at J, leaving 11 bases unmatched. This CDR3 region has 16 residues. CDR3 DNA sequence: TGTGCCATCACCAAGACAGGGAACGGGCCCTACAATGAGCAGTTCTTC. Translated, it gives CAITKTGNGPYNEQFF.

This clonotype occurred a few times. The V and J genes are TRBV20-1 and TRBJ2-3, with 8 bases lining up with TRBD2. Germline V gene lookup returns CDR1 DFQATT and CDR2 SNEGSKA (reference sequence). Trimming took 1 base from V and 0 from J; bases not matched to a gene: 6. The CDR3 contains 16 residues. CDR3 loop: CSARGGGGPSTDTQYF. CDR3 in DNA: TGCAGTGCTAGAGGCGGCGGGGGGCCCAGCACAGATACGCAGTATTTT.

This clonotype has a handful of counts. The chain combines TRBV12-3 or TRBV12-4 with TRBJ2-1, with 8 nucleotides matching TRBD2. With 1 base clipped from V and 11 bases from J, the junction kept 7 bases outside the gene matches. The CDR3 length is 14 residues. CDR3 coding DNA: TGTGCCAGCAGTTTAGGGCTAGCGGGTGTTCAGCAGTTCTTC. Translating gives CASSLGLAGVQQFF.

This chain connects TRBV10-3 to TRBJ2-1; D call uncertain. V was trimmed by 10 bases and J by 2 bases, leaving 6 bases between them. The CDR3 contains 11 residues. Germline CDR1 is ENHRY and CDR2 is SYGVKD. The CDR3 DNA reads as TGTGCCACGGCGGCCTACAATGAGCAGTTCTTC. Its protein product is CATAAYNEQFF.

This clonotype was counted a few times. The CDR3 is CASSYSTLFEQYF. CDR3 bases: TGTGCCAGCAGTTATTCGACCCTCTTCGAGCAGTACTTC. The chain employs TRBV6-6 and TRBJ2-7; D call uncertain. V was trimmed by 3 bases and J by 6 bases, leaving 12 bases between them. The CDR3 runs to 13 residues. Germline assignment: CDR1 MNHNY and CDR2 SVGAGI (reference sequence).

This clonotype was recorded a few times. The rearrangement links TRBV18 to TRBJ2-7; TRBD1 matches at 10 bases. This CDR3 is built from 14 residues. The germline CDR1 and CDR2 sequences are KGHSH and LQKENI. The V gene end was trimmed by 6 bases and the J gene end by 7 bases; junction bases not matched to a gene: 9. Written as DNA, the CDR3 is TGTGCCAGCTCTCCCGGGACAGGGGCTGAGGAGCAGTACTTC. The encoded protein is CASSPGTGAEEQYF. The full variable domain, completed using reference TRBV18 and TRBJ2-7, is NAGVMQNPRHLVRRRGQEARLRCSPMKGHSHVYWYRQLPEEGLKFMVYLQKENIIDESGMPKERFSAEFPKEGPSILRIQQVVRGDSAAYFCASSPGTGAEEQYFGPGTRLTVT.

The chain uses TRBV20-1 and TRBJ2-2; 11 bases agree with TRBD2. Looked up from germline, CDR1 is DFQATT and CDR2 is SNEGSKA (reference sequence). CDR3 length: 17 amino acids. V shed 3 bases and J 1 base; nucleotides not matched to a gene: 7. The CDR3 sequence: CSASPGLAEWNTGELFF. The CDR3 region has the DNA TGCAGTGCTAGCCCGGGACTAGCGGAATGGAACACCGGGGAGCTGTTTTTT.

The sample holds a few counts of this clonotype. The chain couples TRBV9 to TRBJ2-3; possibly TRBD2 for D (6 bases). V lost 3 bases to trimming and J lost 2 bases, with 13 bases between them. The CDR3 runs to 15 residues. Per germline, CDR1 SGDLS and CDR2 YYNGEE. CDR3 in amino acids: CASSESGLYTDTQYF. DNA of the CDR3: TGTGCCAGCAGCGAATCCGGACTATACACAGATACGCAGTATTTT.

On this clonotype: One end of the junction fails to match germline, which may point to a read error. The chain links TRBV18 to TRBJ2-1; 9 nucleotides align to TRBD1. The CDR3 consists of 16 residues. Germline-derived CDR1 and CDR2 are KGHSH and LQKENI. CDR3 nucleotides: TGTGCCAGCTCACTGACAGGGGGAGGCGGCTTCAATGAGGAGTTCTTC. Translation: CASSLTGGGGFNEEFF.

V is TRBV12-3 or TRBV12-4 and J is TRBJ2-7, with D maybe TRBD1 (6 bases). The CDR3 totals 14 residues. Trimming cost V 4 bases and J 0 bases, with 10 bases left between them. The CDR3 region has the DNA TGTGCCAGCAGTTGGGGCAGGGGCTCCTACGAGCAGTACTTC. Translating gives CASSWGRGSYEQYF.

J is TRBJ2-1 and V is TRBV7-3, with 11 positions matching TRBD2. The ends lost 1 base at V and 0 bases at J; junction bases unmatched: 5. Germline V lookup: CDR1 SGHTA, CDR2 FQGTGA. The CDR3 has 18 residues. The CDR3, as DNA: TGTGCCAGCAGCTTAAACCCCACTAGCGGGGGCTCCTACAATGAGCAGTTCTTC. It is translated as CASSLNPTSGGSYNEQFF.

This clonotype was observed many times. V gene TRBV15 combines with J gene TRBJ2-3; no reliable D call. The V and J ends lost 4 bases and 0 bases respectively, with 17 bases between them. Germline V gene sequence: CDR1 LNHNV, CDR2 YYDKDF (reference sequence). The CDR3 is 17 residues long. CDR3 residues: CATSTPVGLPSTDTQYF. CDR3 bases: TGTGCCACCAGCACCCCCGTAGGGCTACCGAGCACAGATACGCAGTATTTT.

V and J are TRBV29-1 and TRBJ1-4, with D perhaps TRBD1 (5 bases). V lost 7 bases and J 7 bases, leaving 16 bases between the germline ends. This CDR3 is built from 13 residues. In germline, CDR1 is SQVTM, CDR2 ANQGSEA. The CDR3 coding sequence is TGCAGCGCCCGATGGGCGAGGGGTGAAAAACTGTTTTTT. Amino acids: CSARWARGEKLFF.

Ten or more counts support this clonotype. The rearrangement uses TRBV12-3 or TRBV12-4 and TRBJ2-1; D unresolved. Between the trimmed V and J ends, which lost 3 bases and 5 bases, there was a span of 2 bases. The CDR3 is 11 amino acids. CDR3 loop: CASSFHNEQFF. The CDR3 nucleotides read TGTGCCAGCAGTTTCCACAATGAGCAGTTCTTC.

This clonotype showed up just a few times. Here the CDR3 reads CASSLGELGNEQFF. The CDR3, as DNA: TGTGCCAGCAGCCTAGGGGAGTTGGGCAATGAGCAGTTCTTC. This sequence joins TRBV4-2 and TRBJ2-1; D possibly uses TRBD1 or TRBD2 (5 bases each). Looked up from germline, CDR1 is LGHNA and CDR2 is YNFKEQ. The CDR3 totals 14 residues. The V and J ends lost 4 bases and 6 bases respectively, with 13 bases between them.

The chain couples TRBV12-3 or TRBV12-4 to TRBJ2-2, with TRBD2 matching over 14 bases. The CDR3 length is 15 residues. Trimming took 11 bases from V and 5 from J; bases not matched to a gene: 7. For the CDR3, the DNA is TGTGCCTCCCGCCGGACTAGCGGGGGGACCGGGGAGCTGTTTTTT. The encoded protein is CASRRTSGGTGELFF.

The chain links TRBV19 to TRBJ2-4; D is unclear. There are 12 residues in the CDR3. Germline CDR1 reads LNHDA; CDR2 reads SQIVND (reference sequence). The V end was cut by 5 bases, the J end by 5 bases, with 7 bases between. The CDR3 sequence: CASSPGENIQYF. In DNA form, the CDR3 reads TGTGCCAGTAGTCCCGGAGAAAACATTCAGTACTTC.

The chain links TRBV10-3 to TRBJ1-2; a possible D gene is TRBD1 (6 bases). From germline, CDR1 is ENHRY and CDR2 SYGVKD. The CDR3 has 13 residues. V was shortened by 4 bases and J by 5 bases, with 11 bases between the two germline ends. The CDR3 protein is CAISGGQPYGYTF. The CDR3 region has the DNA TGTGCCATCAGTGGGGGGCAGCCTTATGGCTACACCTTC.

In this sample, this clonotype turned up a few times. The chain combines TRBV9 with TRBJ2-7; D not resolved. In germline, CDR1 is SGDLS, CDR2 YYNGEE. V shed 0 bases and J shed 2 bases, with 12 bases lying between them. The CDR3 is 15 amino acids. For the CDR3, the DNA is TGTGCCAGCAGCGTAGACGTCGGAAGCACCTACGAGCAGTACTTC. Amino acids: CASSVDVGSTYEQYF.

V gene TRBV27 combines with J gene TRBJ1-5, with unresolved D. V shed 0 bases and J shed 9 bases, with 15 bases lying between them. This CDR3 has 15 amino acids. From germline, CDR1 is MNHEY and CDR2 SMNVEV (reference sequence). For the CDR3, the DNA is TGTGCCAGCAGTTTATCACGGTCCGTCTATTGGCCCCAGCATTTT. Protein sequence: CASSLSRSVYWPQHF.

CDR3 bases: TGCGCCAGCAGCCTGACTCTCTCAGGGGCAGATACGCAGTATTTT. Translating it yields CASSLTLSGADTQYF. The genes are TRBV4-1 and TRBJ2-3; TRBD1 is a possible D gene (6 bases). There are 15 residues in the CDR3. In germline, CDR1 is MGHRA, CDR2 YSYEKL. Trimming took off 4 bases at V and 4 bases at J, with 15 bases between the two ends.

This sequence joins TRBV20-1 and TRBJ1-3; 9 positions agree with TRBD1. Per the germline V gene, CDR1 is DFQATT and CDR2 is SNEGSKA (reference sequence). The CDR3 runs to 14 residues. The V segment lost 6 bases and the J segment 3 bases; nucleotides outside the gene matches: 6. CDR3 DNA: TGCAGTGCCAGGGGACAGGGTCATGGAAACACCATATATTTT. This codes for CSARGQGHGNTIYF.

The rearrangement joins TRBV6-5 to TRBJ2-1, with a possible D match to TRBD2 (5 bases). The germline CDR1 and CDR2 sequences are MNHEY and SVGAGI. Trimming stripped 1 base from V and 10 bases from J, with 14 bases between. This CDR3 comprises 14 residues. The CDR3 spells CASSYYPGSGEQFF. DNA of the CDR3: TGTGCCAGCAGTTACTATCCCGGGTCGGGAGAGCAGTTCTTC.